The sequence of this T cell receptor (beta chain) was determined in a study of T-cell reconstitution after alpha-beta-depleted transplantation in children. This CDR3 is 14 amino acids long. Trimming left V 6 bases short and J 1 base short, with 13 bases between. Germline V gene data show CDR1 as SQVTM and CDR2 as ANQGSEA. TCRbeta library preparation incorporated unique molecular identifiers. TCRdb ran MiXCR on the PCR reads and lists one entry per CDR3 protein. The sample comprises approximately 490,000 distinct CDR3 sequences, 8% to 11% of which are singletons, and roughly 2% rests with the top ten. This clonotype was observed many times.

This TCR came from a child under 10 years old with inherited bone marrow failure, due to receive a stem cell transplant. Sequenced here: PBMCs, sampled before TCRalphabeta/CD19-depleted stem cell transplant. The chain carries TRBV29-1 and TRBJ1-5; no definite D call. The CDR3 bases are TGCAGCGTCACAACAGACGGGAGCAATCAGCCCCAGCATTTT. Protein: CSVTTDGSNQPQHF. The full variable domain, rest sourced from reference TRBV29-1 and TRBJ1-5, is SAVISQKPSRDICQRGTSLTIQCQVDSQVTMMFWYRQQPGQSLTLIATANQGSEATYESGFVIDKFPISRPNLTFSTLTVSNMSPEDSSIYLCSVTTDGSNQPQHFGDGTRLSIL.